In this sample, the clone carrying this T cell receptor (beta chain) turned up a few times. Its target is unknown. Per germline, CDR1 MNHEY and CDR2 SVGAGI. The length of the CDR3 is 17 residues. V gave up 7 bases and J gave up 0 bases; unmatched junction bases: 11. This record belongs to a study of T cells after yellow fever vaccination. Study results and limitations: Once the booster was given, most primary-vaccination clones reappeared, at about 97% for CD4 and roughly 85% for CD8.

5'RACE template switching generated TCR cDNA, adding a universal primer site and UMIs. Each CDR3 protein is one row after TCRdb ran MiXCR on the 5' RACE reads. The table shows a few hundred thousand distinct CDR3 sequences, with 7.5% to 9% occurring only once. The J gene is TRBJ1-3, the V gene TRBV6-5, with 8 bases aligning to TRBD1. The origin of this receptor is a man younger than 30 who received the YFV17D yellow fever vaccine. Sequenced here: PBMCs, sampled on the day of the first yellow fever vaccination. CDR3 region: CASTSTRTGSSGNTIYF. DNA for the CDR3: TGTGCCAGCACTTCGACACGGACAGGGAGCTCTGGAAACACCATATATTTT.